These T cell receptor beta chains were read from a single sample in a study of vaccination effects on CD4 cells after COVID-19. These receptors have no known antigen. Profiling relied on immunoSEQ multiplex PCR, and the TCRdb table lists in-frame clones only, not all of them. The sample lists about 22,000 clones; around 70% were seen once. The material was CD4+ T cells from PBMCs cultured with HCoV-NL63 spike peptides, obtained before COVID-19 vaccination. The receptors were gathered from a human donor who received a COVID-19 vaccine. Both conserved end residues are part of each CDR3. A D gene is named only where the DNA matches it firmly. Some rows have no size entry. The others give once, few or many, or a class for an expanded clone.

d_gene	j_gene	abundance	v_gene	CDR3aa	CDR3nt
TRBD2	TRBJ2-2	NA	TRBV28	CASTPGGANTGELFF	TGTGCCAGCACCCCGGGGGGGGCGAACACCGGGGAGCTGTTTTTT
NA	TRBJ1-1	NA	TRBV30	CAWSVLGGTEAFF	TGTGCCTGGAGTGTACTGGGGGGTACTGAAGCTTTCTTT
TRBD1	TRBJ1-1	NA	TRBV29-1	CSVGQGAPEAFF	TGCAGCGTTGGACAGGGAGCCCCTGAAGCTTTCTTT
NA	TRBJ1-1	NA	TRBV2	CASSEGGAFF	TGTGCCAGCAGTGAGGGGGGAGCTTTCTTT
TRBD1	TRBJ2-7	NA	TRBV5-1	CASSLDGGRGYEQYF	TGCGCCAGCAGCTTGGACGGAGGCAGGGGGTACGAGCAGTACTTC
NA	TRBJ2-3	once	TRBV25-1	CASTSGNSRGGQYF	TGTGCCAGCACCTCAGGGAACTCGCGAGGCGGGCAGTATTTT
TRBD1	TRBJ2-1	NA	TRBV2	CASKQGAGYNEQFF	TGTGCCAGCAAACAGGGGGCCGGCTACAATGAGCAGTTCTTC
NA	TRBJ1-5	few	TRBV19	CASRVTGGQPQHF	TGTGCCAGTAGAGTCACGGGGGGTCAGCCCCAGCATTTT
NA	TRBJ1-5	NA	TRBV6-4	CASSQGDNQPQHF	TGTGCCAGCAGCCAGGGTGATAATCAGCCCCAGCATTTT
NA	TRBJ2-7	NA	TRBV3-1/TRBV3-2	CASSRDLASNEQYF	TGTGCCAGCAGCCGAGATCTAGCATCCAACGAGCAGTACTTC
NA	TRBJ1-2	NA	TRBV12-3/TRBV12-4	CASSLEPRDGYTF	TGTGCCAGCAGTTTAGAACCCCGTGATGGCTACACCTTC
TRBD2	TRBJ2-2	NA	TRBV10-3	CAISEPLGSGGTGELFF	TGTGCCATCAGTGAGCCTTTGGGTAGCGGGGGAACCGGGGAGCTGTTTTTT
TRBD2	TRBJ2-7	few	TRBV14	CASSLLSGRTRVYEQYF	TGTGCCAGCAGCCTCCTCTCTGGGAGGACTAGGGTCTACGAGCAGTACTTC
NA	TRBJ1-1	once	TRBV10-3	CAISDRRQNTEAFF	TGTGCCATCAGTGATCGCAGGCAGAACACTGAAGCTTTCTTT
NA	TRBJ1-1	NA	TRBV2	CASTTTVNTEAFF	TGTGCCAGCACCACGACAGTCAACACTGAAGCTTTCTTT
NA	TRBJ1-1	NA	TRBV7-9	CASSSYRDLGTEAFF	TGTGCCAGCAGCTCATATCGGGACCTGGGCACTGAAGCTTTCTTT
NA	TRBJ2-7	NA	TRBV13	CASSLARPGTPGIKAYEQYF	TGTGCCAGCAGCTTAGCCCGTCCCGGGACGCCCGGAATAAAGGCCTACGAGCAGTACTTC